The clone carrying this TCR beta chain came up a few times. The junction and the germline gene differ at one end; a read error may be behind it. TCRdb reprocessed the RT-PCR reads via MiXCR and lists one record per CDR3 protein. The profile covers more than 550,000 distinct CDR3 sequences, with 11% to 15% appearing a single time and about 3.9% taken by the ten largest. This receptor was obtained from a female donor in good health, serving as a healthy control. The sequencing input was memory CD4+ T cells from blood.

The CDR3 region has the DNA TGTGCCACCAGTCGGTCGGCGGGGGCGACCTACGAGCAGTACTTC. Translating it yields CATSRSAGATYEQYF. This sequence joins TRBV10-3 and TRBJ2-7; possibly TRBD2 for D (7 bases). This CDR3 spans 15 amino acids. The germline CDR1 and CDR2 sequences are ENHRY and SYGVKD.